The rows below give T cell receptor beta chains drawn from one sample of a study of blood T cells in healthy people across ages. TCRdb passed the 5' RACE reads through MiXCR, listing each CDR3 protein once. This table has 1.6 million or so distinct CDR3 sequences, 30% to 40% appearing once. Sequenced material: blood. The receptors shown here come from a woman in her twenties or thirties in good health. Both conserved end residues are part of each CDR3. Fields, in order: J gene, clone size, D gene, V gene, CDR3 DNA, CDR3 protein. A D gene is named only where the DNA matches it firmly. Size values are once, few and many counts, or a class for expanded clones, and some rows have none.

J: TRBJ2-1; size: -; D: TRBD1; V: TRBV18; DNA: TGTGCCAGCCAAGTCCCGAACAGGGGACCCTACAATGAGCAGTTCTTC; CDR3: CASQVPNRGPYNEQFF
J: TRBJ2-1; size: few; D: TRBD2; V: TRBV3-1; DNA: TGTGCCAGCAGCCGAGAACAACATAGCGGGAGCTCCTACAATGAGCAGTTCTTC; CDR3: CASSREQHSGSSYNEQFF
J: TRBJ2-1; size: few; D: TRBD2; V: TRBV7-8; DNA: TGTGCCAGCAGCTTAGGAAGGACTAGCGGGAGTAATGAGCAGTTCTTC; CDR3: CASSLGRTSGSNEQFF
J: TRBJ2-5; size: few; D: -; V: TRBV6-5; DNA: TGTGCCAGCAGAATAGGCCAGCTGGAGACCCAGTACTTC; CDR3: CASRIGQLETQYF
J: TRBJ2-5; size: -; D: TRBD1; V: TRBV5-4; DNA: TGTGCCAGCACTAGACAGGGCCGGGAGACCCAGTACTTC; CDR3: CASTRQGRETQYF
J: TRBJ1-4; size: few; D: -; V: TRBV29-1; DNA: TGCAGCGTCAGAATGGACATCTCGGTTGAAAAACTGTTTTTT; CDR3: CSVRMDISVEKLFF
J: TRBJ2-7; size: -; D: TRBD2; V: TRBV6-5; DNA: TGTGCCAGCAGTTATAAGTCGGGAGGTCGCGAGCAGTACTTC; CDR3: CASSYKSGGREQYF
J: TRBJ2-7; size: -; D: TRBD2; V: TRBV6-1; DNA: TGTGCCAGCTTCTCTAGCGGTTCTTCCTACGAGCAGTACTTC; CDR3: CASFSSGSSYEQYF
J: TRBJ2-7; size: many; D: -; V: TRBV7-9; DNA: TGTGCCAGCAGCTCCGCCCCCGCGGGGAGCAACGAGCAGTACTTC; CDR3: CASSSAPAGSNEQYF
J: TRBJ2-3; size: -; D: TRBD2; V: TRBV10-3; DNA: TGTGCCATCAGTGGGACTAGCGGTGCAGGGGATACGCAGTATTTT; CDR3: CAISGTSGAGDTQYF
J: TRBJ2-3; size: -; D: -; V: TRBV25-1; DNA: TGTGCCAGCAGTGTTACCTTAGATACGCAGTATTTT; CDR3: CASSVTLDTQYF
J: TRBJ2-5; size: -; D: -; V: TRBV4-1; DNA: TGCGCCAGCAGCCAAGGAAGGATTATGGGGGAGGCCCAGTACTTC; CDR3: CASSQGRIMGEAQYF
J: TRBJ2-1; size: few; D: TRBD2; V: TRBV9; DNA: TGTGCCAGCAGCGTATATGCGGGAGGGGCTTATAATGAGCAGTTCTTC; CDR3: CASSVYAGGAYNEQFF
J: TRBJ2-7; size: -; D: -; V: TRBV10-2; DNA: TGCGCCAGCAGCGAGAACAGCGGGTTGGACACCTACGAGCAGTACTTC; CDR3: CASSENSGLDTYEQYF
J: TRBJ2-7; size: -; D: -; V: TRBV2; DNA: TGTGCCAGCACACCGCAGTACGAGCAGTACTTC; CDR3: CASTPQYEQYF
J: TRBJ2-1; size: -; D: -; V: TRBV7-3; DNA: TGTGCCAGCAGCTTTGACTACAACAATGAGCAGTTCTTC; CDR3: CASSFDYNNEQFF
J: TRBJ1-1; size: -; D: -; V: TRBV9; DNA: TGTGCCAGCAGCCCTAAGACAGGCCTTGAAGCTTTCTTT; CDR3: CASSPKTGLEAFF
J: TRBJ2-7; size: -; D: TRBD1; V: TRBV20-1; DNA: TGCAGTGCCCGGGATCTACGGACAGGCTCCTACGAGCAGTACTTC; CDR3: CSARDLRTGSYEQYF
J: TRBJ2-7; size: many; D: -; V: TRBV21-1; DNA: TGTGCCAGCAGACCCAGCGGGGGGAGGTACTACGAGCAGTACTTC; CDR3: CASRPSGGRYYEQYF
J: TRBJ2-1; size: -; D: -; V: TRBV18; DNA: TGTGCCAGCTCACCAGGACTACCCCCGTACGACAATGAGCAGTTCTTC; CDR3: CASSPGLPPYDNEQFF
J: TRBJ2-3; size: -; D: TRBD1; V: TRBV9; DNA: TGTGCCAGCAGCCTTGAAACGGGACAGTACACAGATACGCAGTATTTT; CDR3: CASSLETGQYTDTQYF
J: TRBJ1-1; size: -; D: -; V: TRBV7-8; DNA: TGTGCCAGCAGCTTAGCTGGCGGCTCGAACACTGAAGCTTTCTTT; CDR3: CASSLAGGSNTEAFF
J: TRBJ2-7; size: -; D: -; V: TRBV28; DNA: TGTGCCAGCAGACCCGGGATGGGCGAGCAGTACTTC; CDR3: CASRPGMGEQYF
J: TRBJ2-3; size: -; D: -; V: TRBV5-1; DNA: TGCGCCAGCAGGCCTGGAGGGACGGGAGGCACAGATACGCAGTATTTT; CDR3: CASRPGGTGGTDTQYF
J: TRBJ2-7; size: -; D: -; V: TRBV10-3; DNA: TGTGCCATCAGTGGAAAGGGTCCCGAGCAGTACTTC; CDR3: CAISGKGPEQYF
J: TRBJ1-2; size: few; D: -; V: TRBV4-1; DNA: TGCGCCAGCAGCCAAGGGGACGGAGGTTTGGGTGGCTACACCTTC; CDR3: CASSQGDGGLGGYTF
J: TRBJ1-5; size: -; D: -; V: TRBV7-9; DNA: TGTGCCAGCAGCTTAGGTGGCGGATTCAATAGCAATCAGCCCCAGCATTTT; CDR3: CASSLGGGFNSNQPQHF
J: TRBJ1-2; size: -; D: TRBD1; V: TRBV13; DNA: TGTGCCAGCAGCTTAGGCCTTATTGGACAGGTCGGGTCAGTTAACTATGGCTACACCTTC; CDR3: CASSLGLIGQVGSVNYGYTF
J: TRBJ1-2; size: -; D: -; V: TRBV27; DNA: TGTGCCAGCAGGAAACGGGGAACGGACTATGGCTACACCTTC; CDR3: CASRKRGTDYGYTF
J: TRBJ1-1; size: -; D: TRBD1; V: TRBV12-3/TRBV12-4; DNA: TGTGCCAGCAGGCAAGACAGGGGAGCTTTCTTT; CDR3: CASRQDRGAFF
J: TRBJ2-4; size: -; D: TRBD1; V: TRBV4-2; DNA: TGTGCCAGCAGCCAAGAAGGGACAGGGGGCGTTCGGGCCAAAAACATTCAGTACTTC; CDR3: CASSQEGTGGVRAKNIQYF
J: TRBJ1-5; size: -; D: TRBD1; V: TRBV20-1; DNA: TGCAGTGCCCGGACAGGCGACAATCAGCCCCAGCATTTT; CDR3: CSARTGDNQPQHF
J: TRBJ2-5; size: few; D: -; V: TRBV15; DNA: TGTGCCACCAGCAGAGAATGGGGGCAAGAGACCCAGTACTTC; CDR3: CATSREWGQETQYF
J: TRBJ2-1; size: -; D: -; V: TRBV10-3; DNA: TGTGCCATCAGTGACCCCGGACAGTACAATGAGCAGTTCTTC; CDR3: CAISDPGQYNEQFF
J: TRBJ1-6; size: -; D: TRBD1; V: TRBV5-1; DNA: TGCGCCAGCAGCGGAACCGGGACAGGGGGCCGGAATTCACCCCTCCACTTT; CDR3: CASSGTGTGGRNSPLHF
J: TRBJ2-7; size: -; D: TRBD1; V: TRBV3-1; DNA: TGTGCCAGCAGCCAGGGGGACAGGGGGCTCTACGAGCAGTACTTC; CDR3: CASSQGDRGLYEQYF
J: TRBJ2-7; size: few; D: -; V: TRBV3-1; DNA: TGTGCCAGCAGCCAAGATAGCACCAGGGCCTACGAGCAGTACTTC; CDR3: CASSQDSTRAYEQYF
J: TRBJ1-2; size: -; D: TRBD1; V: TRBV20-1; DNA: TGCAGTGCCCCCCCCAGGGGGCCGGGCTATGGCTACACCTTC; CDR3: CSAPPRGPGYGYTF
J: TRBJ2-2; size: -; D: -; V: TRBV27; DNA: TGTGCCAGCAGGAGGGGCGGGGATGACACCGGGGAGCTGTTTTTT; CDR3: CASRRGGDDTGELFF
J: TRBJ2-3; size: -; D: -; V: TRBV21-1; DNA: TGTGCCAGCAGCAACGGGGGGGACTTGACGGCAGATACGCAGTATTTT; CDR3: CASSNGGDLTADTQYF
J: TRBJ2-5; size: -; D: -; V: TRBV20-1; DNA: TGCAGTGCTGGAAGAGACATTCCAGGGGAGACCCAGTACTTC; CDR3: CSAGRDIPGETQYF
J: TRBJ2-1; size: few; D: -; V: TRBV5-1; DNA: TGCGCCAGCAGCATCCAGGGTATACCCGGCAATGAGCAGTTCTTC; CDR3: CASSIQGIPGNEQFF
J: TRBJ2-7; size: -; D: -; V: TRBV5-4; DNA: TGTGCCGGCAGCACCCAACCTGGGAGTCACTACGAGCAGTACTTC; CDR3: CAGSTQPGSHYEQYF
J: TRBJ2-7; size: -; D: TRBD1; V: TRBV29-1; DNA: TGCAGCGTAGGACAGGGAGGAGGAAACGAGCAGTACTTC; CDR3: CSVGQGGGNEQYF
J: TRBJ1-1; size: -; D: TRBD1; V: TRBV29-1; DNA: TGCAGCGTTGGGGGAACAGGGGTTAGGAACACTGAAGCTTTCTTT; CDR3: CSVGGTGVRNTEAFF
J: TRBJ2-7; size: -; D: -; V: TRBV9; DNA: TGTGCCAGCAGCGTAGGTCAGGGGCCCCTTGGCGAGCAGTACTTC; CDR3: CASSVGQGPLGEQYF
J: TRBJ1-4; size: -; D: -; V: TRBV12-3/TRBV12-4; DNA: TGTGCCAGCAGTTTCAGGGAGGGAGAAAAACTGTTTTTT; CDR3: CASSFREGEKLFF